Following are 28 T cell receptor beta chains from one sample sequenced in a study of blood T cells in healthy people across ages. Through a sample-barcoded 5' primer and a J-beta primer mix, a second PCR was run for roughly 6 to 12 cycles. TCRdb called the 5' RACE reads again in MiXCR, with one record for every CDR3 protein. The sample records about 1.7 million distinct CDR3 sequences, roughly 30% being singletons. Sequencing was done on a sample of blood. These receptors originate from a woman aged 30 to 39 in good health.

This clonotype appeared a few times. The chain recombines TRBV24-1 with TRBJ2-5; D is undetermined. The CDR3 loop spans 15 amino acids. Germline V CDR1 and CDR2: KGHDR, SFDVKD. The ends were cut back, 2 bases at V and 4 bases at J, with 13 bases in the middle. The CDR3 spells CATSDSQGVPETQYF. As DNA, the CDR3 is TGTGCCACCAGTGATTCCCAAGGCGTGCCAGAGACCCAGTACTTC.

This clonotype was recorded at least ten times. This chain links TRBV29-1 with TRBJ2-7; 9 bases agree with TRBD1. This CDR3 region has 15 residues. Germline CDR1 and CDR2: SQVTM and ANQGSEA. Trimming at V came to 4 bases and at J to 7 bases, leaving 14 bases not matched to a gene. CDR3 region: CSVVGLGTGIREQYF. CDR3 nucleotides: TGCAGCGTTGTAGGATTAGGGACAGGGATACGAGAGCAGTACTTC.

This clonotype has more than one count but fewer than ten. This chain joins TRBV18 and TRBJ2-4; 9 nucleotides align to TRBD1. The CDR3 has 14 amino acids. V shed 6 bases, J shed 6 bases, and the junction held 6 bases outside the gene matches. Germline CDR1 is KGHSH and CDR2 is LQKENI. The CDR3 is CASSPDRGINIQYF. The CDR3 bases are TGTGCCAGCTCTCCTGACAGGGGGATAAACATTCAGTACTTC.

V is TRBV5-1 and J is TRBJ2-7, with D perhaps TRBD1 (5 bases). The germline gives CDR1 SGHRS, CDR2 YFSETQ. Trimming cost V 4 bases and J 0 bases, with 14 bases left between them. This CDR3 region has 15 residues. The CDR3 DNA is TGCGCCAGCAGCGCCGGACACGTCCCCTCCTACGAGCAGTACTTC. It is translated as CASSAGHVPSYEQYF.

This clonotype was observed at least ten times. This chain uses TRBV20-1 with TRBJ2-7, with TRBD2 as a possible D gene (5 bases). This CDR3 has 14 amino acids. From germline, CDR1 is DFQATT and CDR2 SNEGSKA (reference sequence). Trimming left V 3 bases short and J 5 bases short, with 17 bases between. The CDR3 here is CSARDVVGGNEQYF. Here the CDR3 DNA reads TGCAGTGCTAGGGATGTTGTAGGAGGCAACGAGCAGTACTTC.

The chain is built from TRBV7-2 and TRBJ2-3, with TRBD1 as a possible D gene (5 bases). This CDR3 comprises 17 residues. Trimming shortened V by 4 bases and J by 1 base, and 18 bases separated the two germline ends. CDR1 is SGHTA, CDR2 FQGNSA, per germline. CDR3 region: CASSSNGRGVGTDTQYF. The CDR3 DNA reads as TGTGCCAGCAGCTCGAACGGAAGGGGCGTGGGCACAGATACGCAGTATTTT.

The chain recombines TRBV12-3 or TRBV12-4 with TRBJ2-7, with D perhaps matching TRBD2 (6 bases). The CDR3 is made up of 16 amino acids. Deletions cut 4 bases from V and 0 bases from J, with 16 bases between. The CDR3 DNA follows: TGTGCCAGCAGTTCGCGCGGGACTGTGAGCTCCTACGAGCAGTACTTC. This codes for CASSSRGTVSSYEQYF.

This clonotype was observed many times. The chain carries TRBV3-1 and TRBJ2-7; weak D call: TRBD1 (6 bases). This CDR3 region has 16 residues. The germline CDR1 and CDR2 sequences are LGHDT and YNNKEL (reference sequence). V dropped 0 bases and J dropped 0 bases, with 12 bases sitting between them. This CDR3 reads CASSQEGTRSSYEQYF. The CDR3 DNA is TGTGCCAGCAGCCAAGAGGGGACAAGAAGCTCCTACGAGCAGTACTTC.

This clonotype was seen more than once but under ten times. A junction end diverges from the germline sequence, so it may reflect a read error. The chain couples TRBV19 to TRBJ2-6; no clear D gene. Per germline, CDR1 LNHDA and CDR2 SQIVND (reference sequence). The CDR3 has 16 residues. The CDR3 coding sequence is TGTGCTAGTAGTAATTTGGGGTCCTCTGGGGCCAACGTCCTGACTTTC. Amino acid sequence: CASSNLGSSGANVLTF.

This clonotype has a count of ten or more. V and J are TRBV7-3 and TRBJ2-1, with D possibly TRBD2 on 6 matching bases. The V and J ends lost 5 bases and 6 bases respectively, with 14 bases between them. The germline V gene has CDR1 SGHTA and CDR2 FQGTGA. This CDR3 region has 14 residues. CDR3 sequence reads: CASSLSGGGNEQFF. The CDR3 coding sequence is TGTGCCAGCAGCCTATCCGGGGGTGGCAATGAGCAGTTCTTC.

This clonotype was seen many times. V is TRBV24-1 and J is TRBJ2-6; tentative D call: TRBD2 (6 bases). V lost 3 bases and J 0 bases, leaving 11 bases between the germline ends. Germline CDR1 KGHDR, CDR2 SFDVKD. This CDR3 has 17 amino acids. This CDR3 reads CATSDGGMRSGANVLTF. The CDR3 DNA sequence: TGTGCCACCAGTGATGGGGGGATGCGCTCTGGGGCCAACGTCCTGACTTTC.

The rearrangement joins TRBV6-2 or TRBV6-3 to TRBJ2-1, with TRBD2 identical over 11 bases. Germline V gene sequence: CDR1 MNHEY, CDR2 SVGEGT. The V gene end was trimmed by 4 bases and the J gene end by 5 bases; junction bases not matched to a gene: 7. This CDR3 comprises 16 residues. The CDR3 sequence: CASSFPGLAENNEQFF. The CDR3 nucleotides are TGTGCCAGCAGTTTTCCGGGACTAGCGGAGAACAATGAGCAGTTCTTC.

This clonotype showed up many times. The V gene is TRBV20-1, the J gene TRBJ2-7; D not certain. Germline V lookup: CDR1 DFQATT, CDR2 SNEGSKA (reference sequence). There are 13 residues in the CDR3. Trimming took off 3 bases at V and 2 bases at J, with 11 bases between the two ends. The CDR3 reads CSARPKTTYEQYF. The CDR3 DNA sequence: TGCAGTGCTAGGCCAAAAACCACCTACGAGCAGTACTTC.

This chain uses TRBV7-9 with TRBJ2-1; tentatively, D is TRBD1 or TRBD2 (5 bases each). The CDR3 contains 16 residues. CDR1 is SEHNR, CDR2 FQNEAQ, per germline (reference sequence). V was shortened by 5 bases and J by 3 bases, with 17 bases between the two germline ends. The CDR3 here is CASSPRVGTHYNEQFF. CDR3 DNA: TGTGCCAGCAGCCCCCGTGTCGGGACCCACTACAATGAGCAGTTCTTC.

This clonotype was observed a few times. With a much larger clone just one base away, this may be a read error. The V and J genes are TRBV2 and TRBJ2-5, with D tentatively TRBD1 or TRBD2 (7 bases each). The CDR3 has 12 amino acids. Per germline, CDR1 SNHLY and CDR2 FYNNEI. CDR3 DNA: TGTGTCAGCAGGGAGGGGGCGGAGACCCAGTACTTC. Amino acids: CVSREGAETQYF.

The chain is built from TRBV19 and TRBJ1-2, with D perhaps matching TRBD1 (5 bases). V was pared by 6 bases and J by 5 bases, with 13 bases between. This CDR3 has 13 residues. The germline CDR1 and CDR2 sequences are LNHDA and SQIVND (reference sequence). The CDR3 nucleotides read TGTGCCAGTAGCTTTCTCGAGGGGTATGGCTACACCTTC. Encoded protein: CASSFLEGYGYTF.

The sample holds a few counts of this clonotype. This chain joins TRBV6-1 and TRBJ2-1, with D unresolved. The V and J ends lost 3 bases and 5 bases respectively, with 17 bases between them. CDR1 and CDR2 from the germline V gene are MNHNS and SASEGT. CDR3 length equals 16 residues. CDR3 nucleotide sequence: TGTGCCAGCAGTGACGCTTGGACCAGCCCCGACAATGAGCAGTTCTTC. Its protein is CASSDAWTSPDNEQFF.

As regards this clonotype: One end of the junction does not line up with germline, which may come from a read error. CDR3 loop: CASSQSGPNVLTF. CDR3 bases: TGCGCCAGCAGCCAATCTGGGCCCAACGTCCTGACTTTC. V is TRBV4-1 and J is TRBJ2-6; D remains unclear. Germline CDR1 and CDR2: MGHRA and YSYEKL. This CDR3 contains 13 residues.

This clonotype was recorded at least ten times. This chain links TRBV20-1 with TRBJ2-7; the match to TRBD2 covers 9 bases. With V trimmed by 6 bases and J by 4 bases, 10 bases remained unmatched. The CDR3 runs 14 residues. The germline CDR1 and CDR2 sequences are DFQATT and SNEGSKA (reference sequence). CDR3: CSARRLAAYYEQYF. CDR3 sequence (DNA): TGCAGTGCCAGGAGACTAGCGGCCTATTACGAGCAGTACTTC.

The V gene is TRBV16, the J gene TRBJ2-7; D may be TRBD2 (6 bases). This CDR3 has 15 amino acids. V was cut by 2 bases and J by 5 bases, with 16 bases left in between. Germline-derived CDR1 and CDR2 are KGHSY and FQNENV. CDR3 sequence (DNA): TGTGCCAGCAGCCAAGGAGCACGGCTAGCGAACGAGCAGTACTTC. Translating gives CASSQGARLANEQYF.

This clonotype occurred a few times. The junction differs from germline at one of its ends, possibly a read error. The chain has TRBV29-1 and TRBJ2-1; D might be TRBD2 (5 bases). CDR1 is SQVTM and CDR2 is ANQGSEA in the germline V gene. The CDR3 consists of 15 residues. The CDR3 loop is CSFRAPSGSYNEQYF. The CDR3, as DNA: TGCAGCTTCCGGGCACCTTCGGGGTCCTACAATGAGCAGTACTTT.

The chain carries TRBV12-3 or TRBV12-4 and TRBJ2-7, with D possibly TRBD2 on 6 matching bases. The CDR3 length is 14 residues. Trimming took off 2 bases at V and 6 bases at J, with 14 bases between the two ends. The CDR3 DNA reads TGTGCCAGCAGTTTATCGGGGGACCGCAGCGAGCAGTACTTC. This encodes CASSLSGDRSEQYF.

The rearrangement uses TRBV20-1 and TRBJ1-1, with 9 bases identical to TRBD1. The trim removed 0 bases at V and 1 base at J, leaving 18 bases unmatched. The germline gives CDR1 DFQATT, CDR2 SNEGSKA (reference sequence). The CDR3 is 20 residues long. Written as DNA, the CDR3 is TGCAGTGCTAGAGATTCGGGGCGACAAGGGACAGGGACTCCGAACACTGAAGCTTTCTTT. Protein: CSARDSGRQGTGTPNTEAFF.

V and J are TRBV6-5 and TRBJ1-1; D is perhaps TRBD1 (5 bases). The germline V gene encodes CDR1 MNHEY and CDR2 SVGAGI. The CDR3 consists of 12 residues. Trimming stripped 6 bases from V and 3 bases from J, with 8 bases between. This chain's CDR3 is CASRQGDTEAFF. CDR3 DNA sequence: TGTGCCAGCAGGCAGGGAGACACTGAAGCTTTCTTT.

V usage is TRBV28 and J usage is TRBJ2-5; the match to TRBD1 covers 11 bases. The CDR3 has 17 amino acids. The trim removed 4 bases at V and 4 bases at J, leaving 11 bases unmatched. Germline values: CDR1 MDHEN, CDR2 SYDVKM. The CDR3 loop reads CASSSSLGQGARETQYF. The CDR3 DNA reads as TGTGCCAGCAGTTCTTCTTTAGGACAGGGGGCTCGAGAGACCCAGTACTTC. Full variable domain (rest looked up from reference TRBV28 and TRBJ2-5): DVKVTQSSRYLVKRTGEKVFLECVQDMDHENMFWYRQDPGLGLRLIYFSYDVKMKEKGDIPEGYSVSREKKERFSLILESASTNQTSMYLCASSSSLGQGARETQYFGPGTRLLVL.

This clonotype has just a few counts. The rearrangement links TRBV11-2 to TRBJ2-7; maybe TRBD1 (6 bases). This CDR3 has 15 residues. Per germline, CDR1 SGHAT and CDR2 FQNNGV. The V end lost 5 bases, the J end lost 2 bases, and 16 bases lay between the germline ends. The CDR3: CASSRSAGDTYEQYF. CDR3 DNA: TGTGCCAGCAGCCGGTCGGCAGGGGACACCTACGAGCAGTACTTC.

This clonotype was picked up a small number of times. The chain links TRBV10-3 to TRBJ2-1, with unresolved D. With 0 bases removed from V and 8 bases from J, the gap between germline ends came to 8 bases. This CDR3 is built from 13 residues. Germline V gene data show CDR1 as ENHRY and CDR2 as SYGVKD. CDR3 sequence (DNA): TGTGCCATCAGTGAGTCTAGAATCGATGAGCAGTTCTTC. Its protein is CAISESRIDEQFF.

This clonotype was found many times. The V gene is TRBV30, the J gene TRBJ2-7, with 7 bases lining up with TRBD1. CDR1 is GTSNPN and CDR2 is SVGIG in the germline V gene (reference sequence). V dropped 8 bases and J dropped 5; count of bases not matched to a gene: 15. The CDR3 sequence is 14 residues long. The CDR3 bases are TGTGCCAGGGAAATACAGGGGAGAGGGAACGAGCAGTACTTC. Protein: CAREIQGRGNEQYF. Full variable domain (missing parts from reference TRBV30 and TRBJ2-7): SQTIHQWPATLVQPVGSPLSLECTVEGTSNPNLYWYRQAAGRGLQLLFYSVGIGQISSEVPQNLSASRPQDRQFILSSKKLLLSDSGFYLCAREIQGRGNEQYFGPGTRLTVT.